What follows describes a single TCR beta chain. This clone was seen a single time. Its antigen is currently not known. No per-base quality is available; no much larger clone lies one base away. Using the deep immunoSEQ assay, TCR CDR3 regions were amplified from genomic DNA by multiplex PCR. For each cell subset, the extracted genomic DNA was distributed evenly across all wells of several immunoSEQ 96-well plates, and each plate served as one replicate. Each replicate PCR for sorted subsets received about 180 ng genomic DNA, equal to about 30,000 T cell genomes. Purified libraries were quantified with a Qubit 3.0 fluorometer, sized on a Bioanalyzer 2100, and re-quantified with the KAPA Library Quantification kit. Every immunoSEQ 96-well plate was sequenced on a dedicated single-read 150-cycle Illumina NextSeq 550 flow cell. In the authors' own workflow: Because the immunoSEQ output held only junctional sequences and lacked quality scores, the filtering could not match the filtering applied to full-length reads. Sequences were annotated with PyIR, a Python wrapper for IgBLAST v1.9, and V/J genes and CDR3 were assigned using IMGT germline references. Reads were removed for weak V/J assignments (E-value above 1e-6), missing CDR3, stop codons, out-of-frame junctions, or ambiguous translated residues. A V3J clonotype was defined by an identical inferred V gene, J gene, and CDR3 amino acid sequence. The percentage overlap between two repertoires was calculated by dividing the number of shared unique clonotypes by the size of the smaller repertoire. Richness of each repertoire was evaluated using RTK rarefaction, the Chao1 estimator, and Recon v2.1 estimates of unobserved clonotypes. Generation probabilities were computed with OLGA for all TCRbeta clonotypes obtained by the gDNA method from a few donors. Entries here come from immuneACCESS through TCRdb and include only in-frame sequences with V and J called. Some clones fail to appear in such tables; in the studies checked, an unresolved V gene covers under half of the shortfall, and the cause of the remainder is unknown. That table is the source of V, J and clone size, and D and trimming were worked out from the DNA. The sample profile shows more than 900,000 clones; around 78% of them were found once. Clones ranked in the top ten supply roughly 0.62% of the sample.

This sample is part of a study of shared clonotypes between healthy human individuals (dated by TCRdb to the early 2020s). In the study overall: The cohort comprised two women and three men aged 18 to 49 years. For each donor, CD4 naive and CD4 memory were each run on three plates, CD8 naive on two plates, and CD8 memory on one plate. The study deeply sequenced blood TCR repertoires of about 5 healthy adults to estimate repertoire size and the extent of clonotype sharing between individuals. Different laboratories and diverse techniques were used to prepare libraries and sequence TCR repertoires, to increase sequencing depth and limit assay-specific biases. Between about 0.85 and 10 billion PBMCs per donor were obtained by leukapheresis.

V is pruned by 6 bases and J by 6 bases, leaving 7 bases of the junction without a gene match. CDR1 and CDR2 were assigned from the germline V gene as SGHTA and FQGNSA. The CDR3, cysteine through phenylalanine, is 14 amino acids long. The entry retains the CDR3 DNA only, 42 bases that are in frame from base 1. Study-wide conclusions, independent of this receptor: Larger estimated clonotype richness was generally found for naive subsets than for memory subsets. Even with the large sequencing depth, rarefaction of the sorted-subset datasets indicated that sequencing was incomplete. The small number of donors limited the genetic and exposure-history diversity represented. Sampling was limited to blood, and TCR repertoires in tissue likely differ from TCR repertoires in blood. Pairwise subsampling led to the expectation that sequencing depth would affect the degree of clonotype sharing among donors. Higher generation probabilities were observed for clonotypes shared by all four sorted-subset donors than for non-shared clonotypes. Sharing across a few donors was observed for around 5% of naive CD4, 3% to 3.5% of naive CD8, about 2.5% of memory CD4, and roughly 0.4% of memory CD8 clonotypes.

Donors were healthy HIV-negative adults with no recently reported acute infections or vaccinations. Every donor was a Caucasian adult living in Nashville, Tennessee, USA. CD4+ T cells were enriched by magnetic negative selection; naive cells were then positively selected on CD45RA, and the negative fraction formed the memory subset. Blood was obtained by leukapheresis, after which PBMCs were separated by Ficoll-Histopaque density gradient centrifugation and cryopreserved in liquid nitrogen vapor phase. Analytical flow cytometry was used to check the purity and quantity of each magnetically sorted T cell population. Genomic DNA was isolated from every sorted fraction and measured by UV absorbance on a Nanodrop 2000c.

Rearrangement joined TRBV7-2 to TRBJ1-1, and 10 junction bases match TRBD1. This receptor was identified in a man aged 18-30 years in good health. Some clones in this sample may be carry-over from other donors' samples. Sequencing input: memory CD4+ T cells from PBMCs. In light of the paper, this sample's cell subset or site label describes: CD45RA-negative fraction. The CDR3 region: CASRPTTGGAEAFF. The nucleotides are TGTGCCAGCAGACCGACGACAGGGGGCGCTGAAGCTTTCTTT.